This record covers a single T cell receptor beta chain. A sample-barcoded 5' primer and a J-beta primer mix were used in a second PCR of about 7 to 12 cycles. One entry per CDR3 protein results from TCRdb running MiXCR on the 5' RACE reads. The top ten clones hold over 9% of a sample with about 1.6 million distinct CDR3 sequences, roughly 30% of them seen once. This record comes from a study of blood T cells in healthy people across ages. Overall study: When template switching was applied, about one barcoded beta molecule was captured per two T cells.

Trimming removed 3 bases from V and 3 bases from J, with 11 bases in between. CDR1 is MDHEN, CDR2 SYDVKM, per germline. CDR3 size: 15 residues. Sample: blood. This clonotype originated in a woman between 25 and 40 years old in good health. The chain recombines TRBV28 with TRBJ2-2; maybe TRBD2 (6 bases). CDR3 sequence: CASSFWGEDTGELFF. For the CDR3, the DNA is TGTGCCAGCAGTTTTTGGGGGGAAGACACCGGGGAGCTGTTTTTT.